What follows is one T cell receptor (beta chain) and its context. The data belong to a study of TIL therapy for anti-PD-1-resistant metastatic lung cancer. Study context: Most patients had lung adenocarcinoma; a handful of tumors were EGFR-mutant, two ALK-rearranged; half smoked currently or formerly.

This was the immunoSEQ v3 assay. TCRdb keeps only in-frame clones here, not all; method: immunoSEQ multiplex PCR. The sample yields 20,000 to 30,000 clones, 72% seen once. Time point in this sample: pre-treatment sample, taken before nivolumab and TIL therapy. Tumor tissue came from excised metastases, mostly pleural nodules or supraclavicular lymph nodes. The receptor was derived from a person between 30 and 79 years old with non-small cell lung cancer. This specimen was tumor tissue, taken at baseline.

This CDR3 is CASTNPGHNTEAFF. The CDR3, as DNA: TGTGCCAGCACCAACCCGGGACACAACACTGAAGCTTTCTTT. The rearrangement joins TRBV7-9 to TRBJ1-1; maybe TRBD1 (6 bases). V shed 7 bases and J shed 2 bases, with 14 bases lying between them. This CDR3 has 14 residues. Germline CDR1 and CDR2: SEHNR and FQNEAQ (reference sequence).